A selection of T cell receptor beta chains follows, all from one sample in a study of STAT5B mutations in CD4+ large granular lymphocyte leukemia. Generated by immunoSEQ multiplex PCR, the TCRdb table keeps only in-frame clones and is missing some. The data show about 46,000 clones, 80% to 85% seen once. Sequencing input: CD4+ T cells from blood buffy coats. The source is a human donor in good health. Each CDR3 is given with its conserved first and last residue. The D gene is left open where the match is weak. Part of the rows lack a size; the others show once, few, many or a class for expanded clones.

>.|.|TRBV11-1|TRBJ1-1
CASSLGGEAFF
TGTGCCAGCAGCTTAGGGGGAGAAGCTTTCTTT
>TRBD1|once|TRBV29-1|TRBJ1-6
CSVGDRGQSPLHF
TGCAGCGTTGGAGACAGGGGGCAATCACCCCTCCACTTT
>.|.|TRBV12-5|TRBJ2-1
CASGLVRGGTGGWNEQFF
TGTGCTAGTGGTTTGGTACGCGGGGGGACAGGAGGGTGGAATGAGCAGTTCTTC
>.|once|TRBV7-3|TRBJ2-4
CASSSLGRGEGIQYF
TGTGCCAGCAGCTCTTTAGGCAGGGGGGAGGGCATTCAGTACTTC
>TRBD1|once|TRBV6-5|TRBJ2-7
CASSYRTGGYYEQYF
TGTGCCAGCAGTTACCGAACAGGGGGATACTACGAGCAGTACTTC
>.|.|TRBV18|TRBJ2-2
CASSPRGVKSYTGELFF
TGTGCCAGCTCACCAAGGGGGGTGAAGAGCTACACCGGGGAGCTGTTTTTT
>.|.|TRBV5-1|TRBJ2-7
CASGTGVGEQYF
TGCGCCAGCGGTACGGGAGTCGGGGAGCAGTACTTC
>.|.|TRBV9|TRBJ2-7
CASSPGLGEQYF
TGTGCCAGCAGCCCAGGGTTGGGCGAGCAGTACTTC
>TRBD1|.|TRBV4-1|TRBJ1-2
CASSPVPGQGARGYTF
TGCGCCAGCAGCCCCGTCCCGGGACAGGGGGCAAGGGGCTACACCTTC
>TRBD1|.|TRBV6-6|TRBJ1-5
CASSYRTGDSNQPQHF
TGTGCCAGCAGTTACAGGACAGGAGACTCCAATCAGCCCCAGCATTTT
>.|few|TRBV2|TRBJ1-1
CASKGQTMNTEAFF
TGTGCCAGCAAGGGACAAACTATGAACACTGAAGCTTTCTTT
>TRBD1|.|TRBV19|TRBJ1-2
CASRQTGAADYGYTF
TGTGCCAGTAGGCAGACAGGGGCGGCGGACTATGGCTACACCTTC
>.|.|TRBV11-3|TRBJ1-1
CASSLPMNTEAFF
TGTGCCAGCAGCTTACCCATGAACACTGAAGCTTTCTTT
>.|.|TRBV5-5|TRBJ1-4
CASSLRDVQSNEKLFF
TGTGCCAGCAGCTTGCGGGATGTACAGTCCAATGAAAAACTGTTTTTT
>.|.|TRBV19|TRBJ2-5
CASSMEGQETQYF
TGTGCCAGTAGTATGGAGGGCCAAGAGACCCAGTACTTC
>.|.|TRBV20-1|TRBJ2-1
CSARGDTDPFF
TGCAGTGCACGCGGGGATACCGACCCGTTCTTC
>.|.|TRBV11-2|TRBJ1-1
CASSLVQNTEAFF
TGTGCCAGCAGCTTAGTGCAGAACACTGAAGCTTTCTTT
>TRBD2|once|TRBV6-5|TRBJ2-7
CASSPTSGRDEQYF
TGTGCCAGCAGTCCTACTAGCGGGAGGGACGAGCAGTACTTC
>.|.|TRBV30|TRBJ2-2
CAWSIQGTGELFF
TGTGCCTGGAGTATCCAGGGCACCGGGGAGCTGTTTTTT
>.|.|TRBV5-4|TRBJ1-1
CASSLVGQRNTEAFF
TGTGCCAGCAGCTTGGTCGGACAAAGGAACACTGAAGCTTTCTTT
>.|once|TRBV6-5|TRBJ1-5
CASSYSIRGGNQPQHF
TGTGCCAGCAGTTACTCGATTAGGGGTGGCAATCAGCCCCAGCATTTT
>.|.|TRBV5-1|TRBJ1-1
CASSLGHEAFF
TGCGCCAGCAGCTTGGGGCACGAAGCTTTCTTT
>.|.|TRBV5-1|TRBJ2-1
CASSRTTDWPSDNEQFF
TGCGCCAGCAGCAGGACCACGGACTGGCCCTCCGACAATGAGCAGTTCTTC
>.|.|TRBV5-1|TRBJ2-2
CASSFRGANTGELFF
TGCGCCAGCAGCTTTCGGGGGGCAAACACCGGGGAGCTGTTTTTT
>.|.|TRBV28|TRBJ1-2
CASSLSRGGTYGYTF
TGTGCCAGCAGTTTATCTCGGGGCGGTACCTATGGCTACACCTTC
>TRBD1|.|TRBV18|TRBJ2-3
CASQKLGPTGTGNTDTQYF
TGTGCCAGCCAAAAATTAGGACCCACCGGGACAGGTAACACAGATACGCAGTATTTT
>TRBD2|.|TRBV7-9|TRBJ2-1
CASSLLGGSYNEQFF
TGTGCCAGCAGCTTATTGGGGGGGTCCTACAATGAGCAGTTCTTC
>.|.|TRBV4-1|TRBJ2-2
CASSQDLRSGTPNTGELFF
TGCGCCAGCAGCCAAGACCTACGATCCGGGACTCCGAACACCGGGGAGCTGTTTTTT
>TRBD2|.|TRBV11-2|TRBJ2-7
CASSPPSGSNFEQYF
TGTGCCAGCAGCCCCCCTAGCGGGAGTAATTTCGAGCAGTACTTC
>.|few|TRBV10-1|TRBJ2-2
CASSEWGAELFF
TGCGCCAGCAGTGAGTGGGGGGCCGAGCTGTTTTTT
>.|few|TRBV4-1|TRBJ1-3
CASSPGSSGNTIYF
TGCGCCAGCAGCCCGGGGAGCTCTGGAAACACCATATATTTT
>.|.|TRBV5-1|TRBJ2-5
CASSLRKGETQYF
TGCGCCAGCAGCTTGAGAAAAGGGGAGACCCAGTACTTC